Each of the 14 T cell receptor beta chains below was sequenced from the same sample in a study of T cell repertoires in ileal Crohn's disease. Time point indicated: neoterminal ileum biopsy at postoperative endoscopy, about 6 months after surgery. Data came from immunoSEQ multiplex PCR; TCRdb stores just in-frame clones and leaves some out. The sample records about 13,000 clones, more than 60% being singletons. Sequenced material: ileal tissue. The receptors come from an adult with Crohn's disease.

With respect to this clone: The same CDR3 is also encoded by other DNA sequences in this sample. The chain carries TRBV7-9 and TRBJ2-3; D is unclear. V lost 5 bases to trimming and J lost 4 bases, with 7 bases between them. Germline V CDR1 and CDR2: SEHNR, FQNEAQ (reference sequence). The CDR3 contains 12 residues. The CDR3: CASSPAPDTQYF. The CDR3 DNA reads TGTGCCAGCAGCCCCGCCCCAGATACGCAGTATTTT.

This clone has only a few counts. The chain employs TRBV10-2 and TRBJ2-7, with D perhaps matching TRBD1 (6 bases). The CDR3 loop spans 14 amino acids. Per the germline V gene, CDR1 is WSHSY and CDR2 is SAAADI. The V and J ends lost 3 bases and 5 bases respectively, with 14 bases between them. The CDR3 region is CASSDFTGSNEQYF. CDR3 sequence (DNA): TGCGCCAGCAGTGATTTTACAGGGTCCAACGAGCAGTACTTC.

The chain has TRBV14 and TRBJ1-1, with D hard to call. V lost 4 bases to trimming and J lost 4 bases, with 10 bases between them. Germline V gives CDR1 SGHDN, CDR2 FVKESK. This CDR3 comprises 13 residues. The CDR3 bases are TGTGCCAGCAGCCCCCACCAGGCCACTGAAGCTTTCTTT. Translating gives CASSPHQATEAFF.

Sample share makes this clone medium-sized. This chain uses TRBV18 with TRBJ1-3, with unresolved D. Between the trimmed V and J ends, which lost 0 bases and 0 bases, there was a span of 21 bases. The CDR3 spans 20 residues. Germline V gene lookup returns CDR1 KGHSH and CDR2 LQKENI. The CDR3 loop is CASSPPALGRVSHSGNTIYF. The CDR3 bases are TGTGCCAGCTCACCACCGGCGCTTGGGCGTGTATCACACTCTGGAAACACCATATATTTT.

This chain connects TRBV2 to TRBJ2-1; 7 bases align to TRBD1. The CDR3 covers 15 residues. CDR1 SNHLY and CDR2 FYNNEI come from the germline V gene. J was trimmed by 2 bases and V by 1 base; bases with no gene match: 2. CDR3 loop: CASSEGQGAYNEQFF. The CDR3 nucleotides read TGTGCCAGCAGTGAAGGGCAGGGGGCCTACAATGAGCAGTTCTTC. The entire variable domain, with the rest obtained from reference TRBV2 and TRBJ2-1, is as follows: EPEVTQTPSHQVTQMGQEVILRCVPISNHLYFYWYRQILGQKVEFLVSFYNNEISEKSEIFDDQFSVERPDGSNFTLKIRSTKLEDSAMYFCASSEGQGAYNEQFFGPGTRLTVL.

The chain carries TRBV5-8 and TRBJ1-2; no definite D call. From germline, CDR1 is SGHTS and CDR2 YDEGEE. This CDR3 contains 13 residues. The V and J ends lost 0 bases and 6 bases respectively, with 9 bases between them. For the CDR3, the DNA is TGTGCCAGCAGCTTGGGCCAGCTGGATGGCTACACCTTC. This encodes CASSLGQLDGYTF.

This chain links TRBV27 with TRBJ2-7, with TRBD2 identical over 7 bases. The CDR3 is 16 amino acids. V lost 5 bases to trimming and J lost 4 bases; unmatched junction nucleotides: 14. CDR1 is MNHEY, CDR2 SMNVEV, per germline (reference sequence). The DNA of the CDR3 is TGTGCCAGCAGTCACCTGGGAGGGGTAGGGTCTTACGAGCAGTACTTC. Protein sequence: CASSHLGGVGSYEQYF.

The V gene is TRBV19, the J gene TRBJ2-2; 12 bases agree with TRBD1. V gave up 3 bases and J gave up 4 bases; unmatched junction bases: 12. This CDR3 has 19 amino acids. Germline values: CDR1 LNHDA, CDR2 SQIVND (reference sequence). CDR3 loop: CASSIDPGQGADGTGELFF. The CDR3 region has the DNA TGTGCCAGTAGTATCGATCCGGGACAGGGGGCGGATGGCACCGGGGAGCTGTTTTTT.

This clone was observed once. CDR3 DNA sequence: TGTGCCCGCGGATGGGATGGAGATACGCAGTATTTT. Translated: CARGWDGDTQYF. The J gene is TRBJ2-3, the V gene TRBV2; D gene unclear. CDR1 and CDR2 (germline): SNHLY, FYNNEI. This CDR3 spans 12 amino acids. V lost 11 bases and J 5 bases, leaving 14 bases between the germline ends.

In this sample, this clone turned up once. This sequence joins TRBV2 and TRBJ2-3; D is unresolved. V dropped 6 bases and J dropped 6 bases, with 10 bases sitting between them. The CDR3 loop spans 12 amino acids. CDR1 and CDR2 (germline): SNHLY, FYNNEI. The CDR3 loop is CASSRGSDTQYF. CDR3 bases: TGTGCCAGCAGCCGTGGGTCTGATACGCAGTATTTT.

This clone showed up just a few times. The chain employs TRBV7-2 and TRBJ2-1, with 10 bases matching TRBD2. The CDR3 runs to 14 residues. Germline loops: CDR1 SGHTA, CDR2 FQGNSA. V lost 2 bases, J lost 5 bases, and 0 bases stayed unmatched. The CDR3 DNA reads TGTGCCAGCAGCTTACTAGCGGGGGACAATGAGCAGTTCTTC. It encodes CASSLLAGDNEQFF.

The chain couples TRBV19 to TRBJ1-2; D is ambiguous. This CDR3 region has 12 residues. V was shortened by 7 bases and J by 3 bases, with 9 bases between the two germline ends. Germline assignment: CDR1 LNHDA and CDR2 SQIVND (reference sequence). The CDR3 DNA is TGTGCCAGTAAAAAGGGTGACTATGGCTACACCTTC. Encoded protein: CASKKGDYGYTF.

This chain joins TRBV29-1 and TRBJ2-3; D uncertain. V was trimmed by 2 bases and J by 0 bases, leaving 9 bases between them. CDR3 length equals 14 residues. Germline-derived CDR1 and CDR2 are SQVTM and ANQGSEA. CDR3 protein: CSVEFDKSTDTQYF. The CDR3, as DNA: TGCAGCGTTGAATTCGACAAAAGCACAGATACGCAGTATTTT.

Only one count was recorded for this clone. The chain carries TRBV29-1 and TRBJ2-5; 8 positions match TRBD1. The CDR3 covers 13 residues. V gave up 5 bases and J gave up 1 base; unmatched junction bases: 3. Germline V gives CDR1 SQVTM, CDR2 ANQGSEA. DNA for the CDR3: TGCAGCGTTCATACAGGGGGCCAAGAGACCCAGTACTTC. Translated: CSVHTGGQETQYF.